The rows below give T cell receptor beta chains drawn from one sample of a study of T cell repertoires in cytomegalovirus infection. TCRdb ran MiXCR on the reads and lists one entry per CDR3 protein. The sample yields roughly 320,000 distinct CDR3 sequences, more than 8% seen once. Sequencing input: PBMCs. The receptors shown here come from a human donor in good health (CMV status not recorded). Some clones in this sample may be carry-over from other donors' samples. Both conserved end residues are part of each CDR3. Each record gives: V gene, clone size, J gene, D gene, CDR3 protein, CDR3 DNA. A D gene is named only where the DNA matches it firmly. Rows give clone size only sometimes, using once, few, many, or a class for an expanded clone.

TRBV7-2,many,TRBJ2-6,-,CASSLAGGANVLTF,TGTGCCAGCAGCTTAGCCGGTGGGGCCAACGTCCTGACTTTC
TRBV4-1,-,TRBJ2-1,-,CASSQARGRVSSYNEQFF,TGCGCCAGCAGCCAAGCTCGGGGAAGGGTCAGCTCCTACAATGAGCAGTTCTTC
TRBV7-8,many,TRBJ2-5,TRBD2,CASSLGGGARETQYF,TGTGCCAGCAGCTTAGGCGGGGGGGCCAGAGAGACCCAGTACTTC
TRBV6-8,-,TRBJ2-3,-,CASSDWVGVAADTQYF,TGTGCCAGCAGTGACTGGGTGGGAGTTGCGGCAGATACGCAGTATTTT
TRBV7-2,many,TRBJ1-1,TRBD1,CASSLTGGKTEAFF,TGTGCCAGCAGCCTGACAGGGGGTAAAACTGAAGCTTTCTTT
TRBV10-2,once,TRBJ1-2,-,CATTGLNYGYTF,TGCGCCACCACAGGTTTGAACTATGGCTACACCTTC
TRBV9,once,TRBJ2-1,TRBD2,CASTNIERGPYNEQFF,TGTGCCAGCACGAATATCGAGCGGGGGCCTTACAATGAGCAGTTCTTC
TRBV19,many,TRBJ2-1,TRBD2,CASSTRTSGGALEQFF,TGTGCCAGTAGTACCCGGACTAGCGGGGGGGCCCTTGAGCAGTTCTTC
TRBV19,few,TRBJ2-7,-,CASSAQGEQYF,TGTGCCAGTAGTGCCCAGGGGGAGCAGTACTTC
TRBV28,few,TRBJ1-1,-,CASSLIRTEAFF,TGTGCCAGCAGTTTAATCCGGACTGAAGCTTTCTTT
TRBV7-6,many,TRBJ2-1,-,CASSSPVVGTHNEQFF,TGTGCCAGCAGTTCGCCTGTCGTGGGTACTCACAATGAGCAGTTCTTC
TRBV12-3/TRBV12-4,many,TRBJ2-1,TRBD2,CASSFGLAGYNEQFF,TGTGCCAGCAGTTTTGGACTAGCGGGGTACAATGAGCAGTTCTTC
TRBV6-4,few,TRBJ2-1,TRBD2,CASSDSASGRSEQFF,TGTGCCAGCAGTGACTCGGCTAGCGGGAGAAGTGAGCAGTTCTTC
TRBV11-2,many,TRBJ1-1,TRBD1,CASSGQGANIEAFF,TGTGCCAGCAGCGGTCAGGGGGCCAATATTGAAGCTTTCTTT
TRBV15,few,TRBJ1-6,-,CATSRDRGSPLHF,TGTGCCACCAGCAGAGATCGCGGATCACCCCTCCACTTT
TRBV6-1,many,TRBJ1-3,TRBD1,CASRSGTGERSGNTIYF,TGTGCCAGCAGATCCGGGACAGGGGAACGTAGTGGGAACACCATATATTTT
TRBV19,-,TRBJ2-7,-,CASSITGRAPYEQYF,TGTGCCAGTAGTATTACTGGGCGGGCCCCCTACGAGCAGTACTTC
TRBV7-6,many,TRBJ1-4,-,CASSLGLTPNPDNEKLFF,TGTGCCAGCAGCTTAGGTCTCACGCCCAACCCAGATAATGAAAAACTGTTTTTT
TRBV4-3,-,TRBJ2-7,TRBD1,CASRKDRVESYEQYF,TGCGCCAGCAGAAAGGACAGGGTGGAATCCTACGAGCAGTACTTC
TRBV7-2,once,TRBJ2-7,-,CASSHQASGGAYEQYF,TGTGCCAGCAGCCATCAGGCCAGCGGAGGGGCCTACGAGCAGTACTTC
TRBV27,-,TRBJ2-7,-,CASSFNSLEQYF,TGTGCCAGCAGTTTTAATAGTCTCGAGCAGTACTTC
TRBV12-3/TRBV12-4,many,TRBJ1-5,-,CASSEQNLSNQPQHF,TGTGCCAGCAGCGAACAGAATCTTAGCAATCAGCCCCAGCATTTT
TRBV29-1,few,TRBJ2-3,-,CSGGRSTDTQYF,TGCAGCGGGGGACGGTCCACAGATACGCAGTATTTT
TRBV7-2,-,TRBJ2-7,-,CASSLRSVEQYF,TGTGCCAGCAGCTTAAGGTCAGTCGAGCAGTACTTC
TRBV6-1,many,TRBJ1-5,TRBD1,CASRRQGGSNQPQHF,TGTGCCAGCAGGCGACAGGGGGGGAGCAATCAGCCCCAGCATTTT
TRBV6-5,-,TRBJ2-3,-,CASSHTRVRASTDTQYF,TGTGCCAGCAGTCACACCCGTGTTAGAGCCAGCACAGATACGCAGTATTTT
TRBV20-1,few,TRBJ1-1,-,CSAKKEGGAEAFF,TGCAGTGCTAAGAAAGAGGGGGGTGCTGAAGCTTTCTTT
TRBV12-3/TRBV12-4,few,TRBJ1-5,-,CASTAGGRNQPQHF,TGTGCCAGCACCGCCGGGGGAAGGAATCAGCCCCAGCATTTT